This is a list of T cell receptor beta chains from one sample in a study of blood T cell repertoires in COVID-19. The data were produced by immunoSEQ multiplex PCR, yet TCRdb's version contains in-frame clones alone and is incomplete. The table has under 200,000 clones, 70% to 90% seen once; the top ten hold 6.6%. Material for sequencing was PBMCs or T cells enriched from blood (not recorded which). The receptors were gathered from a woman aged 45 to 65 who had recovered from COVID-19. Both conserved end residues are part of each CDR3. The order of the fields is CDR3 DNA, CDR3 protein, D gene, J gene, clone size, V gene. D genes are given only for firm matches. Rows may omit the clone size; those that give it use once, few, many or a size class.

TGTGCCAGCAGCACCGGAGGACCGATGTGGGAAAAACTGTTTTTT CASSTGGPMWEKLFF NA TRBJ1-4 NA TRBV2
TGTGCCAGGGACCGGGACAGATCTCCAACAGATACGCAGTATTTT CARDRDRSPTDTQYF TRBD1 TRBJ2-3 NA TRBV6-5
TGTGCCTGGGCCCAAGGAGGGACCGAGCAGTACTTC CAWAQGGTEQYF NA TRBJ2-7 NA TRBV30
TGTGCCAGCAGCCCCAGGGGGGACAGGGCCACCGGGGAGCTGTTTTTT CASSPRGDRATGELFF TRBD1 TRBJ2-2 NA TRBV4-2
TGTGCCAGCAGCCGGGGACAGGGTCCCTATGGCTACACCTTC CASSRGQGPYGYTF TRBD1 TRBJ1-2 NA TRBV5-8
TGTGCCATCAGAGAAAAGGAGAGGATGAACACTGAAGCTTTCTTT CAIREKERMNTEAFF NA TRBJ1-1 once TRBV10-3
TGTGCCAGCAGCTTCGGGACTGACTATGGCTACACCTTC CASSFGTDYGYTF NA TRBJ1-2 NA TRBV11-2
TGTGCCAGCAGTTACTCGGGGGGGCGGGCAGACACTGAAGCTTTCTTT CASSYSGGRADTEAFF NA TRBJ1-1 NA TRBV6-5
TGTGCCACCAGCGTCCCGCAACCCGGGGGTGAAGCTTTCTTT CATSVPQPGGEAFF NA TRBJ1-1 NA TRBV15
TGTGCCAGCAGCAAAGGTCCGCTATATAGCAATCAGCCCCAGCATTTT CASSKGPLYSNQPQHF NA TRBJ1-5 NA TRBV21-1
TGTGCCAGTAGTGAATGGGCCACCGGGGAGCTGTTTTTT CASSEWATGELFF NA TRBJ2-2 NA TRBV19
TGCGCCAGCAGCTTTTCAGTCCAGGAGACCCAGTACTTC CASSFSVQETQYF NA TRBJ2-5 NA TRBV5-1
TGTGCCAGCAGCCAAGCTAGGGGGGAGACCCAGTACTTC CASSQARGETQYF NA TRBJ2-5 NA TRBV4-2
TGCGCCAGCAGCGTCGACAGGGAATGGTCTGGCTACACCTTC CASSVDREWSGYTF TRBD1 TRBJ1-2 NA TRBV5-1
TGTGCCAGCAGTGGGGGGACTAGCGCCGGCACAGATACGCAGTATTTT CASSGGTSAGTDTQYF TRBD2 TRBJ2-3 NA TRBV2
TGTGCCAGCAGCCCCGGGACAGGGAAAGGAAACACCATATATTTT CASSPGTGKGNTIYF TRBD1 TRBJ1-3 NA TRBV27
TGTGCCAGCAGTTACTCGACAGCGCCCGGGGGATATCAGCCCCAGCATTTT CASSYSTAPGGYQPQHF NA TRBJ1-5 NA TRBV6-2/TRBV6-3
TGTGCCAGCAGTGGGGACATCTCCTACGAGCAGTACTTC CASSGDISYEQYF NA TRBJ2-7 NA TRBV2
TGCGCCAGCAGCTTGGGCCCTGCCGAACAGTCACCCCTCCACTTT CASSLGPAEQSPLHF NA TRBJ1-6 NA TRBV5-1
TGTGCCAGCAGTGAATCGGCAGGGGCGTCCTACGAGCAGTACTTC CASSESAGASYEQYF NA TRBJ2-7 NA TRBV2
TGTGCCAGCAGCTTATTACCCCAGGGCCCCACTGAAGCTTTCTTT CASSLLPQGPTEAFF NA TRBJ1-1 once TRBV7-2
TGTGCCAGCAGTACTACTAGCGGGGAAGGAGAGACCCAGTACTTC CASSTTSGEGETQYF TRBD2 TRBJ2-5 once TRBV7-9
TGTGCCAGCAGTCGGGACAGGGGAGAGCCCCAGCATTTT CASSRDRGEPQHF TRBD1 TRBJ1-5 once TRBV11-1
TGTGCCAGCAGCGGGATGGGCAGGGTACTATCTTTCACTGAAGCTTTCTTT CASSGMGRVLSFTEAFF NA TRBJ1-1 NA TRBV5-8
TGTGCCAGCAGTGCCGGGACAGGGGGAAATCAGCCCCAGCATTTT CASSAGTGGNQPQHF TRBD1 TRBJ1-5 NA TRBV2
TGTGCCAGCTCACTTGGACAGGGAGGTTCTATGAACACTGAAGCTTTCTTT CASSLGQGGSMNTEAFF TRBD1 TRBJ1-1 NA TRBV18
TGTGCCTGGATACAGGGATATAATGAAAAACTGTTTTTT CAWIQGYNEKLFF NA TRBJ1-4 NA TRBV30
TGTGCCAGCAGCTTAGTGGTCGGGGAAACCGGGGAGCTGTTTTTT CASSLVVGETGELFF NA TRBJ2-2 NA TRBV7-9
TGTGCCAGTAGTATAACCGGGGAGGGGGGCTACACCTTC CASSITGEGGYTF NA TRBJ1-2 NA TRBV19
TGTGCCAGCAGCCAAGACAGCGCTAACTATGGCTACACCTTC CASSQDSANYGYTF NA TRBJ1-2 NA TRBV7-9
TGTGCCTGGACGACAGGGGTAGGGTCACCCCTCCACTTT CAWTTGVGSPLHF TRBD1 TRBJ1-6 NA TRBV30
TGTGCCAGCAGCCCGCTCTCCACCGGGAACACTGAAGCTTTCTTT CASSPLSTGNTEAFF NA TRBJ1-1 NA TRBV7-2
TGTGCCAGCGCCGAGGGGGGGATCGGGAGCAATCAGCCCCAGCATTTT CASAEGGIGSNQPQHF NA TRBJ1-5 NA TRBV7-8
TGTGCCAGCAGTTCCCTAAGAGCAACTAATGAAAAACTGTTTTTT CASSSLRATNEKLFF NA TRBJ1-4 NA TRBV7-8
TGCAGCGTTGCAATTGGGACAGGGCTCTCAGGGGGCTACACCTTC CSVAIGTGLSGGYTF TRBD1 TRBJ1-2 NA TRBV29-1
TGTGCCAGCGGCAATCTTGGAAACACCATATATTTT CASGNLGNTIYF NA TRBJ1-3 NA TRBV12-3/TRBV12-4
TGCGCCAGCAGCTTGGCCCCTGGACAGGGTGTCTACGAGCAGTACTTC CASSLAPGQGVYEQYF TRBD1 TRBJ2-7 NA TRBV5-1
TGTGCCAGCAGTGAAGAGACAGGGTGGTCACCCCTCCACTTT CASSEETGWSPLHF TRBD1 TRBJ1-6 NA TRBV6-1
TGTGCCATCAGCCTTCCATGGACTAGCGGGGGGGCTAGCACAGATACGCAGTATTTT CAISLPWTSGGASTDTQYF TRBD2 TRBJ2-3 NA TRBV10-3